This record covers a single T cell receptor beta chain. Its antigen is as yet unknown. It may be a read error: a sequence one base away is much more abundant. CDR3 length equals 13 residues. Trimming took 6 bases from V and 6 from J, leaving 14 bases between them. This specimen belongs to a study of identical twins. Study-level findings and limits: Sharing of beta out-of-frame sequences by twins showed a weaker excess. It was out-of-frame TCR alpha sharing in monozygotic twins that models underestimated. Fewer insertions were carried by abundant cord blood beta clonotypes, but none was seen in memory repertoires.

Template switching, a step in the protocol, added a universal primer site, and cDNA carried unique molecular identifiers. TCRdb ran MiXCR on the 5' RACE reads and lists one entry per CDR3 protein. The table shows 690,000 or so distinct CDR3 sequences, with roughly 6.2% occurring only once. What was sequenced was naive T cells sorted from blood. The rearrangement uses TRBV12-3 or TRBV12-4 and TRBJ1-2; the D is unclear. The TCR originated in a man aged 18 to 29 in good health. The CDR3 reads CASRTRHGHGYTF. CDR3 DNA sequence: TGTGCCAGCAGGACACGACATGGACATGGCTACACCTTC.